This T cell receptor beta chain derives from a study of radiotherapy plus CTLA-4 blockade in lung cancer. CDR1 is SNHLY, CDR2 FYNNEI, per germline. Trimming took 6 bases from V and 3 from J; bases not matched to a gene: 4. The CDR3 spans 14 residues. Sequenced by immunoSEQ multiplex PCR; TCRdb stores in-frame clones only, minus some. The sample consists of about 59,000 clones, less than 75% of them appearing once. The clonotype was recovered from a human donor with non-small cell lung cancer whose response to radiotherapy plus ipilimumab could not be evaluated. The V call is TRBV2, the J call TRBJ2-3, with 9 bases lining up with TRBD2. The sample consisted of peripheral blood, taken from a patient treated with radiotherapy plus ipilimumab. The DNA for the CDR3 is TGTGCCAGCAGGACGACTAGCGGAACAGATACGCAGTATTTT. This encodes CASRTTSGTDTQYF.